This TCR beta chain was identified during a study of T cells in Graves' hyperthyroidism and ophthalmopathy. RNA transcripts were the template for amplifying TCR beta CDR3 regions. TCR CDR3 underwent first-round RT-PCR with the HTBI primer set. TCRdb reprocessed the multiplex PCR reads with MiXCR, giving one entry per CDR3 protein. The sample contains some 500,000 distinct CDR3 sequences, 14% of which appear only once. Germline CDR1 reads LNHDA; CDR2 reads SQIVND (reference sequence). Trimming removed 3 bases from V and 6 bases from J; junction bases left unmatched: 6. The CDR3 extends over 14 amino acids.

The genes are TRBV19 and TRBJ1-1; TRBD1 aligns across 8 bases. The receptor was isolated from a woman in her late teens or twenties with Graves' hyperthyroidism. Material for sequencing was blood. The CDR3 nucleotides are TGTGCCAGTAGTATCCTCTCAGGGGGCCCTGAAGCTTTCTTT. Translation gives CASSILSGGPEAFF.